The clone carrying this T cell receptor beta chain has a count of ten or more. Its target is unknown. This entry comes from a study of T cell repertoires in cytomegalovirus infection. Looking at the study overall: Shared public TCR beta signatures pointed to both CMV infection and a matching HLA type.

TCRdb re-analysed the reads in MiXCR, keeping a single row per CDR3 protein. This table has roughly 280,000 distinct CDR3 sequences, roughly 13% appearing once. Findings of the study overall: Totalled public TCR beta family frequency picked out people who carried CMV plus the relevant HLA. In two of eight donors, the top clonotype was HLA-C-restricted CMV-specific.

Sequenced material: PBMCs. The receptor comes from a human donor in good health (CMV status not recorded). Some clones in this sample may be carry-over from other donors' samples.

The CDR3 region has the DNA TGTGCCAGCAGCTTCAACTCCTACAATGAGCAGTTCTTC. This translates into CASSFNSYNEQFF. V usage is TRBV7-2 and J usage is TRBJ2-1; the D is unclear. With 3 bases removed from V and 0 bases from J, the gap between germline ends came to 3 bases. The CDR3 totals 13 residues. CDR1 and CDR2 from the germline V gene are SGHTA and FQGNSA. Drawing the rest from reference TRBV7-2 and TRBJ2-1, the complete variable domain is GAGVSQSPSNKVTEKGKDVELRCDPISGHTALYWYRQSLGQGLEFLIYFQGNSAPDKSGLPSDRFSAERTGGSVSTLTIQRTQQEDSAVYLCASSFNSYNEQFFGPGTRLTVL.